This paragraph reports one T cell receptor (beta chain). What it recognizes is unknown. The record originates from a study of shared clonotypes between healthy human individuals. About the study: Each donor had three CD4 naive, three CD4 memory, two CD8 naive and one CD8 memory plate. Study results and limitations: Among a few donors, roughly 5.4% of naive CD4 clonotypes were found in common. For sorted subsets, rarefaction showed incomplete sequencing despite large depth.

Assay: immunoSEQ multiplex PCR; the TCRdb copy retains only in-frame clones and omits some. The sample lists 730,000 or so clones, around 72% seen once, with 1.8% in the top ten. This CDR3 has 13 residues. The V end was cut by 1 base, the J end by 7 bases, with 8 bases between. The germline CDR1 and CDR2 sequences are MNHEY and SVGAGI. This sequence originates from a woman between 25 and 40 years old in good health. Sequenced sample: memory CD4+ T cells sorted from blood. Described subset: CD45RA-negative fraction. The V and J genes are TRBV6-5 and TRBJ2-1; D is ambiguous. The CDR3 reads CASSYWEGNEQFF. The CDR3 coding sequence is TGTGCCAGCAGTTACTGGGAAGGAAATGAGCAGTTCTTC.